A selection of T cell receptor beta chains follows, all from one sample in a study of response to subunit inactivated influenza vaccine. Each CDR3 protein gets one entry after TCRdb re-called the RT-PCR reads with MiXCR. The data contain hundreds of thousands of distinct CDR3 sequences, approximately 14% of them seen just once; the ten biggest clones take up around 6.5%. The source was PBMCs from blood, collected 14 to 15 days before vaccination. These receptors all stem from a man in his fifties who received an inactivated influenza vaccine. Each CDR3 is given with its conserved first and last residue. The order of the fields is D gene, J gene, V gene, CDR3 length, clone size, CDR3 protein. D genes are given only for firm matches. For some rows the clone size is stated as once, few or many, or as a class when expanded; others skip it.

.	TRBJ2-1	TRBV7-2	16	.	CASSLDRDVRYNEQFF
.	TRBJ2-4	TRBV29-1	13	many	CSVAVVAKNIQYF
.	TRBJ2-7	TRBV20-1	13	.	CSASRQTWGEQYF
TRBD1	TRBJ1-3	TRBV7-6	17	few	CASSLVAPGGFGNTIYF
.	TRBJ2-5	TRBV12-3/TRBV12-4	14	many	CASSTPGNVETQYF
TRBD2	TRBJ2-1	TRBV6-2/TRBV6-3	17	few	CASSYRPGLSNYNEQFF
.	TRBJ1-2	TRBV7-9	14	few	CASSLGQGRYGYTF
.	TRBJ2-3	TRBV14	17	.	CASSQYGVRAGGDTQYF
TRBD1	TRBJ1-3	TRBV20-1	14	few	CSAREGQGRNTIYF
.	TRBJ2-7	TRBV24-1	16	few	CATSDGGGQYSYEQYF
.	TRBJ2-3	TRBV3-1	15	.	CASSPGTDRQDTQYF
TRBD2	TRBJ2-1	TRBV5-1	15	many	CASSSSGGAYNEQFF
TRBD2	TRBJ2-7	TRBV7-9	17	few	CASSLVPGTSGYYEQYF
.	TRBJ2-5	TRBV24-1	14	.	CATSAPTGIETHYF
.	TRBJ2-2	TRBV6-6	13	few	CASGELGTGELFF
.	TRBJ2-7	TRBV25-1	13	few	CASEGHQSYEQYF
.	TRBJ2-3	TRBV5-1	13	many	CASSLAGTDTQYF
.	TRBJ2-3	TRBV4-2	19	.	CASSQDFRVAGESTDTQYF
.	TRBJ1-1	TRBV28	16	.	CASSLARYRVSTEAFF
.	TRBJ2-1	TRBV21-1	21	.	CASSKRTARGQGFRDNNEQFF
.	TRBJ2-6	TRBV20-1	16	.	CSARVETGLGANVLTF
.	TRBJ2-1	TRBV6-2/TRBV6-3	15	few	CASRLTDSSYNEQFF
.	TRBJ1-3	TRBV30	12	.	CAWKGSGNTIYF
.	TRBJ2-4	TRBV7-9	12	few	CASSWEVGIQYF
.	TRBJ1-4	TRBV28	12	few	CATSSTVEKLFF
TRBD2	TRBJ2-5	TRBV5-1	16	many	CASSPGSGGLRETQYF
.	TRBJ2-1	TRBV5-1	13	.	CASRTPTMNQQFF
.	TRBJ2-5	TRBV2	13	many	CASRDTGKETQYF
TRBD2	TRBJ2-3	TRBV4-1	16	few	CASSPLAGGNTDTQYF
TRBD1	TRBJ1-4	TRBV10-3	15	few	CASGGQALGDEKLFF
.	TRBJ2-2	TRBV6-2/TRBV6-3	17	.	CASSYSWGSLDTGELFF
TRBD2	TRBJ2-2	TRBV12-3/TRBV12-4	18	.	CASSQPSLTSGNTGELFF
TRBD1	TRBJ1-4	TRBV12-3/TRBV12-4	15	many	CASSLAGTGNEKLFF
.	TRBJ2-7	TRBV12-3/TRBV12-4	14	few	CASSLREGPREQYF
TRBD1	TRBJ2-2	TRBV18	17	few	CASSPFRQGLNTGELFF
.	TRBJ1-4	TRBV19	15	many	CASSYRRRPNEKLFF
.	TRBJ2-6	TRBV5-8	14	.	CASPYRAGANVLTF
.	TRBJ2-1	TRBV2	18	few	CASSEWILVAGPYNEQFF
.	TRBJ2-7	TRBV20-1	13	.	CSATGGVTYEQYF
.	TRBJ2-6	TRBV29-1	15	few	CSVGMSYSGANVLTF
.	TRBJ1-4	TRBV12-3/TRBV12-4	13	.	CASSEGFNEKLFF
TRBD1	TRBJ2-7	TRBV3-1	14	.	CASSLSGQTSKQYF
.	TRBJ1-3	TRBV5-1	17	.	CASSLGSTLASGNTIYF